These 32 T cell receptor beta chains were sequenced from one sample in a study of blood T cell repertoires in COVID-19. The repertoire was sequenced with immunoSEQ multiplex PCR; TCRdb's copy has only in-frame clones and lacks some. Found here are about 140,000 clones, over 80% of them singletons; the top ten hold 8% to 13%. Sequencing input: peripheral blood. These receptors originate from an elderly woman with acute or convalescent COVID-19.

The chain combines TRBV5-1 with TRBJ1-1, with no clear D. V was shortened by 2 bases and J by 2 bases, with 13 bases between the two germline ends. The germline V gene encodes CDR1 SGHRS and CDR2 YFSETQ. This CDR3 has 15 residues. The CDR3 reads CASSFSGIINTEAFF. CDR3 bases: TGCGCCAGCAGCTTTAGCGGCATTATTAACACTGAAGCTTTCTTT.

The J gene is TRBJ2-7, the V gene TRBV11-2, with D perhaps TRBD2 (6 bases). Per germline, CDR1 SGHAT and CDR2 FQNNGV. Trimming shortened V by 3 bases and J by 12 bases, and 15 bases separated the two germline ends. The CDR3 extends over 12 amino acids. CDR3 amino acids: CASSLGGTFLYF. Here the CDR3 DNA reads TGTGCCAGCAGCTTGGGGGGAACTTTTCTGTACTTC.

The chain couples TRBV5-4 to TRBJ1-1, with 8 bases that match TRBD1. V was pared by 4 bases and J by 5 bases, with 7 bases of the junction left unmatched. Germline lookup yields CDR1 SGHNT and CDR2 YYREEE (reference sequence). The CDR3 extends over 14 amino acids. This CDR3 is CASSADRGVTEAFF. CDR3 DNA sequence: TGTGCCAGCAGCGCTGACAGGGGAGTAACTGAAGCTTTCTTT.

The V gene is TRBV3-1 (or the pseudogene TRBV3-2), the J gene TRBJ1-2; no reliable D call. V lost 1 base to trimming and J lost 2 bases, with 8 bases between them. CDR3 length: 14 residues. The germline gives CDR1 LGHDT, CDR2 YNNKEL (reference sequence). CDR3 region: CASSQVQQNYGYTF. CDR3 nucleotides: TGTGCCAGCAGCCAAGTTCAACAGAACTATGGCTACACCTTC.

This sequence joins TRBV19 and TRBJ1-2, with D unresolved. V was pared by 0 bases and J by 2 bases, with 10 bases between. The CDR3 length is 15 residues. The germline CDR1 and CDR2 sequences are LNHDA and SQIVND (reference sequence). Written as DNA, the CDR3 is TGTGCCAGTAGTATAGATCCTGGCGGGAACTATGGCTACACCTTC. Protein: CASSIDPGGNYGYTF.

Regarding this clone: Mismatch with germline at one junction end may stem from a read error. The J gene is TRBJ1-5, the V gene TRBV2, with D uncertain. CDR1 is SNHLY, CDR2 FYNNEI, per germline. This CDR3 spans 15 amino acids. CDR3 in amino acids: CASSKATTFGQPQHF. In DNA, the CDR3 is TGTGCCAGCAGTAAAGCGACCACCTTCGGGCAGCCCCAGCATTTT. Supplemented by reference TRBV2 and TRBJ1-5, the full variable domain reads EPEVTQTPSHQVTQMGQEVILRCVPISNHLYFYWYRQILGQKVEFLVSFYNNEISEKSEIFDDQFSVERPDGSNFTLKIRSTKLEDSAMYFCASSKATTFGQPQHFGDGTRLSIL.

This clone has a single count. The chain joins TRBV7-9 to TRBJ1-2; a possible D gene is TRBD1 (5 bases). Trimming shortened V by 4 bases and J by 0 bases, and 12 bases separated the two germline ends. CDR1 is SEHNR, CDR2 FQNEAQ, per germline (reference sequence). The CDR3 is made up of 15 amino acids. CDR3 amino acids: CASSSSGATNYGYTF. The CDR3 DNA reads as TGTGCCAGCAGCTCCAGTGGGGCAACTAACTATGGCTACACCTTC.

The chain recombines TRBV7-2 with TRBJ2-5; 8 nucleotides line up with TRBD1. Germline loops: CDR1 SGHTA, CDR2 FQGNSA. The CDR3 runs 15 residues. Trimming removed 3 bases from V and 6 bases from J; junction bases left unmatched: 9. In DNA, the CDR3 is TGTGCCAGCAGCTTTACGACAGGGGCCGACAAGACCCAGTACTTC. Protein product: CASSFTTGADKTQYF.

V usage is TRBV18 and J usage is TRBJ1-1; no clear D gene. The CDR3 is made up of 16 amino acids. V was shortened by 0 bases and J by 1 base, with 12 bases between the two germline ends. Per the germline V gene, CDR1 is KGHSH and CDR2 is LQKENI. This chain's CDR3 is CASSPPGGLPNTEAFF. In DNA form, the CDR3 reads TGTGCCAGCTCACCACCAGGCGGCCTTCCGAACACTGAAGCTTTCTTT.

This clone appeared a single time. J is TRBJ1-2 and V is TRBV6-1, with no clear D. In germline, CDR1 is MNHNS, CDR2 SASEGT. Trimming shortened V by 2 bases and J by 9 bases, and 13 bases separated the two germline ends. There are 13 residues in the CDR3. CDR3 coding DNA: TGTGCCAGCAGTGAAATTCTCGGGGTTCGCTACACCTTC. Residues: CASSEILGVRYTF.

Turning to this clone: Germline is not matched at one junction end, which may reflect a read error. This chain uses TRBV11-2 with TRBJ2-2; 9 bases agree with TRBD1. CDR3 size: 13 residues. Germline CDR1 reads SGHAT; CDR2 reads FQNNGV. DNA for the CDR3: TGTGCCACGGGGACAGGGAACCCCGGGGAGCTGTTTTTT. Amino acids: CATGTGNPGELFF.

The CDR3 here is CAWSYPQQGKGYTF. Written as DNA, the CDR3 is TGTGCCTGGAGCTACCCACAGCAGGGTAAAGGCTACACCTTC. The gene calls are TRBV30 and TRBJ1-2, with D possibly being TRBD1 (5 bases). The germline V and J ends were trimmed by 3 bases and 8 bases, with 19 bases remaining between them. Germline values: CDR1 GTSNPN, CDR2 SVGIG (reference sequence). The CDR3 runs to 14 residues.

The chain recombines TRBV30 with TRBJ2-5; 7 nucleotides agree with TRBD1. Per germline, CDR1 GTSNPN and CDR2 SVGIG (reference sequence). V lost 5 bases, J lost 3 bases, and 6 bases stayed unmatched. CDR3 length: 13 residues. CDR3 residues: CAWSGTDKETQYF. The CDR3 nucleotides read TGTGCCTGGTCAGGGACAGATAAAGAGACCCAGTACTTC.

CDR3 bases: TGTGCCAGCAGCCAGACCTGGAGGGGCCCCTACGAGCAGTACTTC. This gives the protein CASSQTWRGPYEQYF. The V and J genes are TRBV5-4 and TRBJ2-7; weak D call: TRBD2 (6 bases). The CDR3 runs 15 residues. The V end was cut by 4 bases, the J end by 2 bases, with 16 bases between. Per the germline V gene, CDR1 is SGHNT and CDR2 is YYREEE (reference sequence).

The V and J genes are TRBV30 and TRBJ2-2; 10 bases map to TRBD2. The CDR3 covers 14 residues. V was pared by 0 bases and J by 10 bases, with 5 bases of the junction left unmatched. CDR1 and CDR2 (germline): GTSNPN, SVGIG (reference sequence). Here the CDR3 reads CAWSVRTSGEELFF. As DNA, the CDR3 is TGTGCCTGGAGTGTACGTACTAGCGGGGAGGAGCTGTTTTTT.

The chain links TRBV18 to TRBJ1-1; D remains ambiguous. CDR1 and CDR2 (germline): KGHSH, LQKENI. V was clipped by 3 bases and J by 1 base, with 15 bases between them. This CDR3 region has 16 residues. CDR3 residues: CASSPPGSARNTEAFF. CDR3 in DNA: TGTGCCAGCTCACCGCCCGGGTCAGCCAGGAACACTGAAGCTTTCTTT.

The J gene is TRBJ1-5, the V gene TRBV7-9; 9 bases match TRBD1. The germline CDR1 and CDR2 sequences are SEHNR and FQNEAQ (reference sequence). V shed 5 bases, J shed 1 base, and the junction held 12 bases outside the gene matches. CDR3 length: 18 residues. The CDR3 DNA follows: TGTGCCAGCAGCCTAGGGACAGGGTTTCTAGGAAGCAATCAGCCCCAGCATTTT. Its translation is CASSLGTGFLGSNQPQHF.

This clone appeared many times. This chain joins TRBV6-5 and TRBJ2-1, with D tentatively TRBD2 (6 bases). Germline CDR1 is MNHEY and CDR2 is SVGAGI. The CDR3 loop spans 14 amino acids. V lost 6 bases to trimming and J lost 9 bases, with 18 bases between them. The DNA for the CDR3 is TGTGCCAGCAGCCCCAACGGGGCGCGGGGTGAGCAGTTCTTC. Translating it yields CASSPNGARGEQFF.

The chain employs TRBV5-4 and TRBJ2-3, with 8 positions matching TRBD2. With V trimmed by 5 bases and J by 4 bases, 6 bases remained unmatched. The CDR3 runs to 14 residues. Germline V gene lookup returns CDR1 SGHNT and CDR2 YYREEE (reference sequence). The CDR3 nucleotides read TGTGCCAGCAGAATAAGCGGGGGTGCAGATACGCAGTATTTT. This translates into CASRISGGADTQYF.

The chain carries TRBV7-2 and TRBJ1-3, with D maybe TRBD1 (5 bases). The CDR3 length is 15 residues. Per germline, CDR1 SGHTA and CDR2 FQGNSA. V lost 3 bases and J 0 bases, leaving 9 bases between the germline ends. For the CDR3, the DNA is TGTGCCAGCAGCTTCGGCAGGGCCTCTGGAAACACCATATATTTT. This gives the protein CASSFGRASGNTIYF.

The chain is built from TRBV6-5 and TRBJ1-1; tentatively, D is TRBD1 (5 bases). CDR3 length equals 13 residues. V was trimmed by 4 bases and J by 5 bases, leaving 11 bases between them. The germline CDR1 and CDR2 sequences are MNHEY and SVGAGI. The CDR3 here is CASSSPKGTEAFF. The CDR3 DNA reads as TGTGCCAGCAGTTCCCCAAAGGGGACTGAAGCTTTCTTT.

The chain is built from TRBV18 and TRBJ1-1; D call uncertain. CDR3 length equals 16 residues. CDR1 and CDR2 (germline): KGHSH, LQKENI. Trimming took 3 bases from V and 7 from J, leaving 21 bases between them. CDR3 sequence: CASSPSLLNEGDEAFF. The CDR3 DNA follows: TGTGCCAGCTCACCGAGCCTGCTAAATGAAGGAGATGAAGCTTTCTTT.

The CDR3 region is CASSGEVDQPQHF. The CDR3 nucleotides are TGTGCCAGCTCAGGGGAGGTGGATCAGCCCCAGCATTTT. The chain joins TRBV18 to TRBJ1-5; no firm D call. The germline CDR1 and CDR2 sequences are KGHSH and LQKENI. This CDR3 has 13 amino acids. Trimming shortened V by 5 bases and J by 5 bases, and 10 bases separated the two germline ends.

CDR3 sequence: CASSLARGPMGETQYF. CDR3 nucleotides: TGTGCCAGCAGCTTAGCGCGGGGCCCCATGGGAGAGACCCAGTACTTC. J is TRBJ2-5 and V is TRBV7-9; possibly TRBD2 for D (6 bases). The CDR3 sequence is 16 residues long. Germline lookup yields CDR1 SEHNR and CDR2 FQNEAQ (reference sequence). Trimming left V 0 bases short and J 4 bases short, with 15 bases between.

V and J are TRBV2 and TRBJ2-7, with no clear D. Trimming cost V 7 bases and J 0 bases, with 7 bases left between them. CDR1 is SNHLY and CDR2 is FYNNEI in the germline V gene. This CDR3 is 12 amino acids long. The CDR3 region has the DNA TGTGCCAGCACGGCTAGCTCCTACGAGCAGTACTTC. Amino acids: CASTASSYEQYF. Together with reference TRBV2 and TRBJ2-7, the CDR3 gives the full variable domain: EPEVTQTPSHQVTQMGQEVILRCVPISNHLYFYWYRQILGQKVEFLVSFYNNEISEKSEIFDDQFSVERPDGSNFTLKIRSTKLEDSAMYFCASTASSYEQYFGPGTRLTVT.

This chain joins TRBV15 and TRBJ2-1, with D maybe TRBD2 (5 bases). Trimming took off 0 bases at V and 9 bases at J, with 6 bases between the two ends. CDR3 length equals 12 residues. In germline, CDR1 is LNHNV, CDR2 YYDKDF (reference sequence). CDR3 in amino acids: CATSRDRGEQFF. Here the CDR3 DNA reads TGTGCCACCAGCAGAGATCGGGGTGAGCAGTTCTTC.

The chain carries TRBV5-5 and TRBJ2-3; weak D call: TRBD1 (6 bases). The CDR3 is 15 amino acids. V was cut by 4 bases and J by 3 bases, with 15 bases left in between. Germline CDR1 and CDR2: SGHKS and YYEKEE (reference sequence). CDR3 DNA sequence: TGTGCCAGCAGCCCCTGGGGGCTCTTGACAGATACGCAGTATTTT. Its protein product is CASSPWGLLTDTQYF.

J is TRBJ1-1 and V is TRBV15, with unresolved D. The V gene lost 0 bases and the J gene lost 10 bases, with 9 bases spanning the gap. This CDR3 is 12 amino acids long. CDR1 LNHNV and CDR2 YYDKDF come from the germline V gene (reference sequence). The CDR3 nucleotides are TGTGCCACCAGCAGAGATTCCCTTGTAGCTTTCTTT. Encoded protein: CATSRDSLVAFF. Drawing the rest from reference TRBV15 and TRBJ1-1, the complete variable domain is DAMVIQNPRYQVTQFGKPVTLSCSQTLNHNVMYWYQQKSSQAPKLLFHYYDKDFNNEADTPDNFQSRRPNTSFCFLDIRSPGLGDTAMYLCATSRDSLVAFFGQGTRLTVV.

This rearrangement joins TRBV7-2 to TRBJ1-2; D possibly corresponds to TRBD1 (6 bases). The CDR3 runs to 16 residues. The V end lost 5 bases, the J end lost 0 bases, and 16 bases lay between the germline ends. Germline CDR1 and CDR2: SGHTA and FQGNSA. The CDR3 region is CASSLGGRTSNYGYTF. The CDR3 DNA is TGTGCCAGCAGCCTTGGGGGCAGGACCTCTAACTATGGCTACACCTTC.

V is TRBV2 and J is TRBJ2-5; 7 positions match TRBD1. CDR1 and CDR2 (germline): SNHLY, FYNNEI. The V and J ends lost 6 bases and 1 base, in that order; junction bases with no gene match: 2. The CDR3 covers 13 residues. CDR3 in amino acids: CASSRGFQETQYF. Here the CDR3 DNA reads TGTGCCAGCAGCAGGGGGTTCCAAGAGACCCAGTACTTC. The complete variable domain, with remaining parts taken from reference TRBV2 and TRBJ2-5, reads EPEVTQTPSHQVTQMGQEVILRCVPISNHLYFYWYRQILGQKVEFLVSFYNNEISEKSEIFDDQFSVERPDGSNFTLKIRSTKLEDSAMYFCASSRGFQETQYFGPGTRLLVL.

The V gene is TRBV9, the J gene TRBJ2-2; no definite D call. In germline, CDR1 is SGDLS, CDR2 YYNGEE. Trimming took 4 bases from V and 3 from J, leaving 13 bases between them. This CDR3 has 15 residues. In nucleotides, the CDR3 is TGTGCCAGCAGCACACCCCTGGGCGACACCGGGGAGCTGTTTTTT. It encodes CASSTPLGDTGELFF.

This chain links TRBV30 with TRBJ1-2; TRBD1 matches at 9 bases. The germline CDR1 and CDR2 sequences are GTSNPN and SVGIG (reference sequence). J gave up 4 bases and V 3 bases, and 6 bases lay outside the gene matches. This CDR3 region has 14 residues. In nucleotides, the CDR3 is TGTGCCTGGAGGGGCCCGGGACAGGGCTATGGCTACACCTTC. It encodes CAWRGPGQGYGYTF.